The clone carrying this T cell receptor (beta chain) was found many times. This library used around 400 ng RNA and molecular barcoded adaptors spanning alpha/delta and beta/gamma chains. A single record per CDR3 protein comes from TCRdb applying MiXCR to the reads. The sample includes some 120,000 distinct CDR3 sequences, roughly 13% of them seen just once. The data derive from a study of read filtering for tumor transcriptome and immune sequencing. As for the study in general: Among patients, 17 were male and about 15 female, aged roughly 47 to 90 (mean approximately 71). After DNase treatment, RNA was made into whole-transcriptome libraries.

Sequencing used a population of CD138-negative cells sorted from bone marrow. The TCR comes from a donor at least 40 years old with multiple myeloma.

This chain's CDR3 is CAWSLAVWGDTQYF. The CDR3 region has the DNA TGTGCCTGGAGTCTAGCGGTCTGGGGGGATACGCAGTATTTT. This chain connects TRBV30 to TRBJ2-3; TRBD2 aligns across 7 bases. CDR3 length: 14 amino acids. Germline CDR1 GTSNPN, CDR2 SVGIG (reference sequence). The junction had 8 bases not matched to a gene; V was cut back by 2 bases and J by 6 bases.